The 25 T cell receptor beta chains below come from one sample, sequenced in a study of T-cell reconstitution after alpha-beta-depleted transplantation in children. The library targeted TCRbeta and was prepared with unique molecular identifiers. TCRdb fed the PCR reads into MiXCR, producing one record per CDR3 protein. The sample has approximately 350,000 distinct CDR3 sequences, 15% to 20% seen once. This specimen consisted of PBMCs, mostly from graft donor cells, obtained 360 days after TCRalphabeta/CD19-depleted stem cell transplant. The receptor set was obtained from a male patient between 2 and 15 years old who had a stem cell transplant for acute lymphoblastic leukemia, so the T cells may come from the graft donor.

This clonotype occurred many times. This chain links TRBV29-1 with TRBJ2-3; D is uncertain. The germline gives CDR1 SQVTM, CDR2 ANQGSEA. Trimming removed 2 bases from V and 3 bases from J, with 6 bases in between. CDR3 length: 12 residues. The CDR3 here is CSVETATDTQYF. CDR3 sequence (DNA): TGCAGCGTTGAAACGGCTACAGATACGCAGTATTTT.

This clonotype has a handful of counts. The chain uses TRBV12-3 or TRBV12-4 and TRBJ1-5; D gene uncertain. The CDR3 runs to 13 residues. The V end was cut by 5 bases, the J end by 4 bases, with 9 bases between. CDR3: CASSPEFNQPQHF. The CDR3, as DNA: TGTGCCAGCAGTCCCGAGTTTAATCAGCCCCAGCATTTT.

The sample holds a few counts of this clonotype. The chain recombines TRBV20-1 with TRBJ2-1; the match to TRBD1 covers 8 bases. V was pared by 4 bases and J by 9 bases, with 8 bases of the junction left unmatched. This CDR3 spans 13 amino acids. The germline V gene has CDR1 DFQATT and CDR2 SNEGSKA (reference sequence). The DNA of the CDR3 is TGCAGTGCTACCAGGGGGCTGGTGAGTGAGCAGTTCTTC. This gives the protein CSATRGLVSEQFF.

V and J are TRBV12-3 or TRBV12-4 and TRBJ1-6; TRBD1 aligns across 7 bases. The CDR3 is 15 residues long. Losses at the gene ends were 7 bases for V and 5 bases for J; bases not matched to a gene: 8. The CDR3 coding sequence is TGTGCCAGCACCCAAGACAGGGCCCATAATTCACCCCTCCACTTT. This translates into CASTQDRAHNSPLHF.

This sequence joins TRBV6-1 and TRBJ1-1; D not certain. This CDR3 is 13 amino acids long. CDR1 is MNHNS, CDR2 SASEGT, per germline. Trimming removed 6 bases at V and 4 bases at J, with 12 bases between. CDR3 loop: CASRSGSPTEAFF. The CDR3 nucleotides are TGTGCCAGCAGATCCGGGAGTCCCACTGAAGCTTTCTTT.

This clonotype appeared many times. The chain joins TRBV4-3 to TRBJ2-5; perhaps TRBD1 as D (6 bases). Germline values: CDR1 LGHNA, CDR2 YSLEER. The CDR3 extends over 13 amino acids. V was shortened by 4 bases and J by 5 bases, with 11 bases between the two germline ends. Here the CDR3 DNA reads TGCGCCAGCAGCCCTACAGGGCGGGAGACCCAGTACTTC. It codes for CASSPTGRETQYF.

This clonotype was detected only a few times. The chain uses TRBV12-3 or TRBV12-4 and TRBJ2-7; a possible D gene is TRBD2 (5 bases). The V gene lost 8 bases and the J gene lost 1 base, with 12 bases spanning the gap. This CDR3 region has 13 residues. CDR3 residues: CASAVGVSYEQYF. CDR3 sequence (DNA): TGTGCCAGCGCCGTCGGGGTATCCTACGAGCAGTACTTC.

There are a few counts of this clonotype. The chain employs TRBV10-3 and TRBJ2-7; 7 bases line up with TRBD2. Per the germline V gene, CDR1 is ENHRY and CDR2 is SYGVKD. V lost 7 bases, J lost 2 bases, and 8 bases stayed unmatched. This CDR3 is 14 amino acids long. The CDR3 coding sequence is TGTGCCATCAAAGTCGGACTAGATACCTACGAGCAGTACTTC. Encoded protein: CAIKVGLDTYEQYF.

The chain has TRBV7-2 and TRBJ2-1; TRBD2 might be the D (6 bases). This CDR3 contains 13 residues. With 7 bases removed from V and 10 bases from J, the gap between germline ends came to 17 bases. CDR1 and CDR2 from the germline V gene are SGHTA and FQGNSA. The CDR3 region has the DNA TGTGCCAGCACCCCTTGGGCGGGAAGGGAGCAGTTCTTC. It yields the protein CASTPWAGREQFF.

This clonotype was seen only a few times. This chain joins TRBV29-1 and TRBJ2-2; D may be TRBD2 (6 bases). Germline V gives CDR1 SQVTM, CDR2 ANQGSEA. The CDR3 has 16 amino acids. The DNA for the CDR3 is TGCAGTAACCTTTCGCGGGATTATGGGTACACCGGGGAGCTGTTTTTT. It specifies CSNLSRDYGYTGELFF.

This clonotype was detected only a few times. The V gene is TRBV7-9, the J gene TRBJ2-1, with 9 bases that match TRBD2. Looked up from germline, CDR1 is SEHNR and CDR2 is FQNEAQ (reference sequence). V shed 3 bases, J shed 5 bases, and the junction held 5 bases outside the gene matches. The CDR3 has 15 residues. In DNA form, the CDR3 reads TGTGCCAGCAGCTTCATTAGCGGGAGTAACAATGAGCAGTTCTTC. This sequence encodes CASSFISGSNNEQFF.

The rearrangement joins TRBV3-1 to TRBJ2-2; 7 bases align to TRBD2. Germline V gene data show CDR1 as LGHDT and CDR2 as YNNKEL (reference sequence). V trimming: 2 bases; J trimming: 6 bases; junction bases outside the gene matches: 3. The CDR3 totals 14 residues. The CDR3 DNA is TGTGCCAGCAGCCAATTAGCGGGTCCCGGGGAGCTGTTTTTT. Amino acid sequence: CASSQLAGPGELFF.

In its sample, this clonotype was seen a few times. The gene calls are TRBV5-5 and TRBJ2-5; D is unclear. Germline V gene sequence: CDR1 SGHKS, CDR2 YYEKEE (reference sequence). Trimming took off 3 bases at V and 1 base at J, with 10 bases between the two ends. This CDR3 has 14 residues. The CDR3 nucleotides are TGTGCCAGCAGCTACGGCGCTCTCCAAGAGACCCAGTACTTC. Its protein is CASSYGALQETQYF.

This clonotype has just a few counts. V is TRBV28 and J is TRBJ2-3, with 10 positions matching TRBD1. From germline, CDR1 is MDHEN and CDR2 SYDVKM. The CDR3 has 15 residues. The junction had 5 bases not matched to a gene; V was cut back by 5 bases and J by 3 bases. The CDR3: CASSPDRGRTDTQYF. The DNA of the CDR3 is TGTGCCAGCAGTCCCGACAGGGGGCGGACAGATACGCAGTATTTT.

This clonotype has only a few counts. This chain links TRBV7-6 with TRBJ2-5, with D unclear. This CDR3 is built from 13 residues. CDR1 is SGHVS, CDR2 FNYEAQ, per germline. V gave up 2 bases and J gave up 5 bases, with 9 bases separating them. CDR3 residues: CASSLYPAETQYF. The CDR3 DNA is TGTGCCAGCAGCTTATACCCCGCTGAGACCCAGTACTTC.

This clonotype was picked up a small number of times. The V and J genes are TRBV11-2 and TRBJ2-1; 9 bases agree with TRBD1. The CDR3 extends over 17 amino acids. Germline V gene sequence: CDR1 SGHAT, CDR2 FQNNGV. V shed 1 base, J shed 6 bases, and the junction held 10 bases outside the gene matches. CDR3 nucleotide sequence: TGTGCCAGCAGCTTAGTTTTTGGACAGGGGAAAATCAATGAGCAGTTCTTC. Its translation is CASSLVFGQGKINEQFF.

This chain joins TRBV7-8 and TRBJ2-5; 9 bases map to TRBD2. The J segment lost 5 bases and the V segment lost 5 bases, leaving 6 bases of the junction unmatched. The CDR3 covers 14 residues. Germline V gives CDR1 SGHVS, CDR2 FQNEAQ. Here the CDR3 DNA reads TGTGCCAGCAGCCGTAGCGGGAGAGGGGAGACCCAGTACTTC. It specifies CASSRSGRGETQYF.

In its sample, this clonotype was seen many times. The gene calls are TRBV28 and TRBJ1-1; TRBD1 is a possible D gene (5 bases). Per germline, CDR1 MDHEN and CDR2 SYDVKM. V shed 4 bases and J shed 3 bases, with 15 bases lying between them. CDR3 length equals 15 residues. This CDR3 reads CASSWTFARDTEAFF. The CDR3 DNA reads TGTGCCAGCAGTTGGACCTTCGCCAGGGACACTGAAGCTTTCTTT.

V is TRBV4-2 and J is TRBJ2-3; TRBD1 agrees at 7 bases. The CDR3 covers 17 residues. CDR1 and CDR2 from the germline V gene are LGHNA and YNFKEQ. V trimming: 3 bases; J trimming: 4 bases; junction bases outside the gene matches: 13. CDR3 protein: CASSHYLTGYVADTQYF. The DNA of the CDR3 is TGTGCCAGCAGCCACTACCTGACAGGGTACGTCGCAGATACGCAGTATTTT.

This sequence joins TRBV4-1 and TRBJ2-1, with D hard to call. The CDR3 has 13 amino acids. The germline V and J ends were trimmed by 3 bases and 6 bases, with 9 bases remaining between them. The germline V gene has CDR1 MGHRA and CDR2 YSYEKL. DNA of the CDR3: TGCGCCAGCAGCCACGGTCCGGGCAATGAGCAGTTCTTC. Translated, it gives CASSHGPGNEQFF.

The chain combines TRBV3-1 with TRBJ2-1; the D gene is possibly TRBD2 (6 bases). In germline, CDR1 is LGHDT, CDR2 YNNKEL (reference sequence). Trimming cost V 3 bases and J 5 bases, with 11 bases left between them. There are 14 residues in the CDR3. The DNA for the CDR3 is TGTGCCAGCAGCCATATAGCTAGCGACAATGAGCAGTTCTTC. Translation: CASSHIASDNEQFF.

This sequence joins TRBV30 and TRBJ2-3; perhaps TRBD1 as D (6 bases). Germline V lookup: CDR1 GTSNPN, CDR2 SVGIG (reference sequence). This CDR3 contains 16 residues. The V gene lost 1 base and the J gene lost 2 bases, with 16 bases spanning the gap. CDR3 in DNA: TGTGCCTGGAGTGGGTCCCCAGGGGAACTCACAGATACGCAGTATTTT. It codes for CAWSGSPGELTDTQYF.

This clonotype was counted many times. The chain links TRBV12-3 or TRBV12-4 to TRBJ1-5, with TRBD1 identical over 8 bases. CDR3 length equals 13 residues. The ends lost 5 bases at V and 7 bases at J; junction bases unmatched: 4. CDR3 nucleotide sequence: TGTGCCAGCAGTCTGACAGGGGAGCAGCCCCAGCATTTT. It encodes CASSLTGEQPQHF.

The chain carries TRBV21-1 and TRBJ2-2; the table's D gene call, TRBD2, was not cross checked with the DNA. TRBV21-1 is a documented pseudogene. The CDR3 is made up of 17 amino acids. The DNA for the CDR3 is TGTGCCAGCAGCGGCAGGCTTGGCGGGACGAACACCGGGGAGCTGTTTTTT. Translated: CASSGRLGGTNTGELFF.

This chain joins TRBV5-1 and TRBJ1-4; D may be TRBD1 (6 bases). Germline CDR1 and CDR2: SGHRS and YFSETQ. V lost 7 bases, J lost 5 bases, and 15 bases lay in between. The CDR3 totals 14 residues. The CDR3 reads CASRMDSLNEKLFF. The DNA for the CDR3 is TGCGCCAGCCGGATGGACAGCCTCAATGAAAAACTGTTTTTT.